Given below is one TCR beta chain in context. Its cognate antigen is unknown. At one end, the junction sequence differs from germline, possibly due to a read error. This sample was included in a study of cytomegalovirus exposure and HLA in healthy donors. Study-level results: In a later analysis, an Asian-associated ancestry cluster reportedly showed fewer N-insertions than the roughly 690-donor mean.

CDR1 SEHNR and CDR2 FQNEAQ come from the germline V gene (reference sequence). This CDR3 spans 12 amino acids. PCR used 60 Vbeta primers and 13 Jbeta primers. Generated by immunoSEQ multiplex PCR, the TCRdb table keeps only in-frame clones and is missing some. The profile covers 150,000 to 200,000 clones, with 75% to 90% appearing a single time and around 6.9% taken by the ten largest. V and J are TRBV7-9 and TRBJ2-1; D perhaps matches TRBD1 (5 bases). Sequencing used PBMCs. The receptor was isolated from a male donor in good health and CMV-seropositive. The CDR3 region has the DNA TGTTCCAGCAGCCCGACAGACAATGAGCAGTTCTTC. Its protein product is CSSSPTDNEQFF.